Below are 28 T cell receptor beta chains sequenced from a single sample in a study of neurological immune-mediated disorders. TCRdb redid the calling of the 5' RACE reads with MiXCR, one entry per CDR3 protein. The data show more than 40,000 distinct CDR3 sequences, 2.5% to 3.5% seen once. Sequencing was carried out using PBMCs. Every receptor here comes from a woman in her 50s with multiple sclerosis.

The table lists this clonotype with many counts. The genes are TRBV12-3 or TRBV12-4 and TRBJ1-1; TRBD1 might be the D (5 bases). The CDR3 sequence is 13 residues long. The V gene lost 8 bases and the J gene lost 6 bases, with 16 bases spanning the gap. Written as DNA, the CDR3 is TGTGCCAGCGGAATGGGGGGTAGCGCTGAAGCTTTCTTT. Its protein is CASGMGGSAEAFF.

The chain joins TRBV4-2 to TRBJ2-7, with 11 bases aligning to TRBD2. In germline, CDR1 is LGHNA, CDR2 YNFKEQ. The CDR3 loop spans 17 amino acids. The CDR3 region has the DNA TGTGTCAGCAGCCCCCCACTAGCGGGGGCCTGCTCCTACGAGCAGTACGTC. Its protein product is CVSSPPLAGACSYEQYV.

The table lists this clonotype with many counts. The chain recombines TRBV5-1 with TRBJ2-5; D is unclear. Per the germline V gene, CDR1 is SGHRS and CDR2 is YFSETQ. This CDR3 has 16 residues. The V end lost 4 bases, the J end lost 1 base, and 17 bases lay between the germline ends. The CDR3: CASSLQGRQTQETQYF. The CDR3, as DNA: TGCGCCAGCAGCCTACAAGGGCGTCAAACCCAAGAGACCCAGTACTTC.

This clonotype was counted ten times or more. This chain uses TRBV20-1 with TRBJ2-3, with unresolved D. Trimming removed 3 bases at V and 0 bases at J, with 10 bases between. CDR1 DFQATT and CDR2 SNEGSKA come from the germline V gene (reference sequence). CDR3 length equals 14 residues. The CDR3 here is CSARRYRSTDTQYF. CDR3 DNA sequence: TGCAGTGCTAGGAGGTACAGAAGCACAGATACGCAGTATTTT.

This clonotype was observed a handful of times. The chain has TRBV12-3 or TRBV12-4 and TRBJ1-1; no definite D call. Trimming shortened V by 2 bases and J by 5 bases, and 12 bases separated the two germline ends. The CDR3 length is 14 residues. The CDR3 nucleotides read TGTGCCAGCAGTTTACCAGAATACGGGACTGAAGCTTTCTTT. Encoded protein: CASSLPEYGTEAFF.

This clonotype turned up a few times. Since a much larger clone is just one base distant, this may be a read error. The rearrangement uses TRBV12-3 or TRBV12-4 and TRBJ1-1; no clear D gene. The CDR3 length is 14 residues. V shed 6 bases and J shed 0 bases, with 11 bases lying between them. The DNA for the CDR3 is TGTGCCAGCAGCCGGATTAAGTTGAACACTGAAGCTTTCTTT. Its protein is CASSRIKLNTEAFF.

This clonotype was observed many times. The V and J genes are TRBV20-1 and TRBJ2-3, with TRBD2 as a possible D gene (5 bases). Germline V CDR1 and CDR2: DFQATT, SNEGSKA (reference sequence). There are 12 residues in the CDR3. Trimming took 4 bases from V and 4 from J, leaving 9 bases between them. As DNA, the CDR3 is TGCAGTGCTAACGGCGGGTCAGATACGCAGTATTTT. It is translated as CSANGGSDTQYF.

The sample holds many counts of this clonotype. The V call is TRBV5-4, the J call TRBJ2-7; 8 bases map to TRBD2. This CDR3 is 15 amino acids long. Per the germline V gene, CDR1 is SGHNT and CDR2 is YYREEE (reference sequence). The junction had 10 bases not matched to a gene; V was cut back by 4 bases and J by 4 bases. CDR3 DNA: TGTGCCAGCAGCCCCGAGGGACTAGTTGCATACGAGCAGTACGTC. Translation gives CASSPEGLVAYEQYV.

In this sample, this clonotype turned up many times. This chain uses TRBV20-1 with TRBJ1-6; TRBD1 matches at 9 bases. The germline V gene has CDR1 DFQATT and CDR2 SNEGSKA (reference sequence). Trimming removed 5 bases from V and 5 bases from J; junction bases left unmatched: 19. The CDR3 consists of 19 residues. CDR3 sequence: CSARGLGTGRTWDNSPLHF. The CDR3 DNA sequence: TGCAGTGCTCGAGGCCTAGGGACAGGGCGGACTTGGGATAATTCACCCCTCCACTTT.

There are many counts of this clonotype. J is TRBJ1-6 and V is TRBV10-3; 7 bases are a match to TRBD1. The CDR3 is 15 residues long. With V trimmed by 6 bases and J by 6 bases, 8 bases remained unmatched. Germline CDR1 and CDR2: ENHRY and SYGVKD. CDR3: CAIRATGEGNSPLHF. DNA of the CDR3: TGTGCCATCAGGGCCACAGGGGAAGGTAATTCACCCCTCCACTTT.

In its sample, this clonotype was seen many times. The gene calls are TRBV20-1 and TRBJ1-1, with D unresolved. Germline loops: CDR1 DFQATT, CDR2 SNEGSKA (reference sequence). The CDR3 spans 11 residues. Trimming left V 7 bases short and J 6 bases short, with 12 bases between. CDR3 DNA sequence: TGCAGTGGAGTTCCCGAATCTGAAGCTTTCTTT. This gives the protein CSGVPESEAFF.

With regard to this clonotype: A much larger clone is a single base away; this may be a read error. The V call is TRBV20-1, the J call TRBJ2-7; D possibly matches TRBD1 or TRBD2 (5 bases each). Germline lookup yields CDR1 DFQATT and CDR2 SNEGSKA (reference sequence). The CDR3 totals 14 residues. Deletions cut 0 bases from V and 6 bases from J, with 15 bases between. The DNA for the CDR3 is TGCAGTGCTAGAGATACCCTAGAGGGGAGCGAGCAGTACTTC. The encoded protein is CSARDTLEGSEQYF.

This clonotype was seen at least ten times. V and J are TRBV7-6 and TRBJ2-7; 8 bases align to TRBD2. The CDR3 length is 15 residues. Germline CDR1 reads SGHVS; CDR2 reads FNYEAQ. V was clipped by 0 bases and J by 3 bases; unmatched bases: 4. CDR3 residues: CASSLAVAGYYEQYF. The CDR3 DNA follows: TGTGCCAGCAGCTTAGCGGTAGCGGGATACTACGAGCAGTACTTC.

This clonotype has at least ten counts. The chain joins TRBV6-5 to TRBJ1-5; D gene unclear. Germline-derived CDR1 and CDR2 are MNHEY and SVGAGI. This CDR3 has 11 amino acids. V shed 6 bases and J shed 3 bases, with 3 bases lying between them. The CDR3 nucleotides read TGTGCCAGCAGAAACAATCAGCCCCAGCATTTT. It is translated as CASRNNQPQHF.

In its sample, this clonotype is medium-sized. The chain recombines TRBV5-1 with TRBJ2-1; D is tentatively TRBD1 or TRBD2 (6 bases each). The CDR3 sequence is 14 residues long. With 0 bases removed from V and 10 bases from J, the gap between germline ends came to 14 bases. CDR1 and CDR2 from the germline V gene are SGHRS and YFSETQ. The CDR3 region has the DNA TGCGCCAGCAGCTTGGTTCCAGGGGCGGGAGAGCAGTTCTTC. Encoded protein: CASSLVPGAGEQFF. Variable domain in full (rest from reference TRBV5-1 and TRBJ2-1): KAGVTQTPRYLIKTRGQQVTLSCSPISGHRSVSWYQQTPGQGLQFLFEYFSETQRNKGNFPGRFSGRQFSNSRSEMNVSTLELGDSALYLCASSLVPGAGEQFFGPGTRLTVL.

This clonotype was counted ten times or more. The gene calls are TRBV20-1 and TRBJ2-1; the match to TRBD2 covers 8 bases. This CDR3 has 14 residues. Germline V gives CDR1 DFQATT, CDR2 SNEGSKA (reference sequence). V gave up 4 bases and J gave up 2 bases; unmatched junction bases: 4. CDR3 sequence (DNA): TGCAGTGCTACACTAGCGGTAGCCTACAATGAGCAGTTCTTC. This gives the protein CSATLAVAYNEQFF.

This clonotype was counted ten times or more. The CDR3 loop is CASSRLGDSKDYEQYF. The CDR3 region has the DNA TGTGCCAGCAGCCGTTTGGGGGACAGTAAAGACTACGAGCAGTACTTC. The V gene is TRBV5-6, the J gene TRBJ2-7, with 7 bases aligning to TRBD1. From germline, CDR1 is SGHDT and CDR2 YYEEEE. This CDR3 has 16 residues. Germline trimming cut 4 bases from V and 3 bases from J; bases unmatched to any gene: 13.

This clonotype was seen many times. The J gene is TRBJ2-7, the V gene TRBV27, with 10 bases aligning to TRBD2. Germline values: CDR1 MNHEY, CDR2 SMNVEV (reference sequence). The CDR3 runs 17 residues. V trimming: 3 bases; J trimming: 2 bases; junction bases outside the gene matches: 10. The CDR3 coding sequence is TGTGCCAGCAGTTTTTTTTTAGCGGGAGGCCTAACCTACGAGCAGTACTTC. Amino acids: CASSFFLAGGLTYEQYF.

This clonotype showed up many times. V gene TRBV27 combines with J gene TRBJ2-5; D call uncertain. V lost 5 bases and J lost 2, with 15 bases in between. This CDR3 is 15 amino acids long. Germline values: CDR1 MNHEY, CDR2 SMNVEV (reference sequence). The CDR3 DNA follows: TGTGCCAGCAGTCGCGGTTCCCATTTTCAAGAGACCCAGTACTTC. Its protein is CASSRGSHFQETQYF.

This clonotype was picked up many times. The rearrangement joins TRBV12-3 or TRBV12-4 to TRBJ2-3, with D possibly being TRBD1 (6 bases). The V and J ends lost 6 bases and 3 bases respectively, with 19 bases between them. This CDR3 is built from 16 residues. CDR3 sequence: CASSPLGRGVTDTQYF. The DNA for the CDR3 is TGTGCCAGCAGCCCACTGGGCAGGGGAGTTACAGATACGCAGTATTTT.

This clonotype has a count of ten or more. This chain links TRBV20-1 with TRBJ1-6; D is undetermined. This CDR3 has 15 amino acids. CDR1 is DFQATT and CDR2 is SNEGSKA in the germline V gene (reference sequence). Trimming took off 2 bases at V and 5 bases at J, with 13 bases between the two ends. Here the CDR3 reads CSARLRNRDNSPLHF. In DNA form, the CDR3 reads TGCAGTGCTAGACTCCGGAACAGAGATAATTCACCCCTCCACTTT.

This clonotype was counted ten times or more. The J gene is TRBJ2-7, the V gene TRBV5-6, with unresolved D. The CDR3 has 12 amino acids. Germline lookup yields CDR1 SGHDT and CDR2 YYEEEE. V lost 3 bases, J lost 6 bases, and 10 bases lay in between. The CDR3, as DNA: TGTGCCAGCAGCTCTGACCGCAGCGAGCAGTACTTC. Its translation is CASSSDRSEQYF.

Many counts were recorded for this clonotype. The rearrangement joins TRBV6-5 to TRBJ2-7, with 10 bases matching TRBD1. The CDR3 is 15 amino acids. J gave up 3 bases and V 4 bases, and 6 bases lay outside the gene matches. CDR1 is MNHEY and CDR2 is SVGAGI in the germline V gene. Written as DNA, the CDR3 is TGTGCCAGCAGTTCTAGACAGGGGGCTGTCTACGAGCAGTACGTC. Its translation: CASSSRQGAVYEQYV.

This clonotype was counted ten times or more. This sequence joins TRBV5-1 and TRBJ2-5, with 11 nucleotides matching TRBD2. CDR3 size: 15 residues. The J segment lost 4 bases and the V segment lost 3 bases, leaving 5 bases of the junction unmatched. The germline V gene has CDR1 SGHRS and CDR2 YFSETQ. DNA for the CDR3: TGCGCCAGCAGCTATAGCGGGAGGGCCGGAGAGACCCAGTACTTC. Its translation: CASSYSGRAGETQYF.

This clonotype was seen repeatedly, ten times or more. The chain has TRBV7-9 and TRBJ2-5; D is unresolved. This CDR3 is 14 amino acids long. The germline CDR1 and CDR2 sequences are SEHNR and FQNEAQ (reference sequence). V lost 5 bases to trimming and J lost 1 base, with 11 bases between them. DNA for the CDR3: TGTGCCAGCAGCCTTCTGGATCCCCAAGAGACCCAGTACTTC. It is translated as CASSLLDPQETQYF.

This clonotype came up many times. J is TRBJ2-1 and V is TRBV6-1; 7 bases agree with TRBD2. The germline V gene encodes CDR1 MNHNS and CDR2 SASEGT. The CDR3 consists of 15 residues. With V trimmed by 6 bases and J by 1 base, 6 bases remained unmatched. CDR3: CASRHGGGSYNEQFF. For the CDR3, the DNA is TGTGCCAGCAGGCATGGGGGGGGATCCTACAATGAGCAGTTCTTC.

This clonotype appeared many times. The CDR3 is CASSPTYGANVLTF. CDR3 nucleotide sequence: TGTGCCAGCTCACCCACATACGGGGCCAACGTCCTGACTTTC. The chain recombines TRBV18 with TRBJ2-6; D is unresolved. CDR1 is KGHSH, CDR2 LQKENI, per germline. Deletions cut 3 bases from V and 4 bases from J, with 7 bases between. CDR3 length: 14 amino acids.

This clonotype was recorded many times. The chain employs TRBV7-8 and TRBJ2-6; unclear D gene. The germline V gene has CDR1 SGHVS and CDR2 FQNEAQ. V was shortened by 7 bases and J by 3 bases, with 16 bases between the two germline ends. This CDR3 has 16 residues. Here the CDR3 reads CASKAYEGNGANVLTF. CDR3 in DNA: TGTGCCAGCAAGGCCTACGAAGGAAATGGGGCCAACGTCCTGACTTTC.